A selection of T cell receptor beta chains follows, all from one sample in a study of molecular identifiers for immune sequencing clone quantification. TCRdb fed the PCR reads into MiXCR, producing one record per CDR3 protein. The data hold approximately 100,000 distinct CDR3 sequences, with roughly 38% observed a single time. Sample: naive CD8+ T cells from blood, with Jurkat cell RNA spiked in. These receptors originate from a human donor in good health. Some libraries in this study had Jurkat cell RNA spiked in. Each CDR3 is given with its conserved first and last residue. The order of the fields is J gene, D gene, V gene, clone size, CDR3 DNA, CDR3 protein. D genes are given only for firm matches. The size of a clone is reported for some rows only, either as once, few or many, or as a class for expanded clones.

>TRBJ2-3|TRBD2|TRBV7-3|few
TGTGCCAGCAGCTTTTTAGCGGGAGTGCCAGATACGCAGTATTTT
CASSFLAGVPDTQYF
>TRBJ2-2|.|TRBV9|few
TGTGCCAGCAGCGAACGACAGGTGGCCGGGGAGCTGTTTTTT
CASSERQVAGELFF
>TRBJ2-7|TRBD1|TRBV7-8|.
TGTGCCAGCAGCTTAGGGAGGACAGGGATCTACGAGCAGTACTTC
CASSLGRTGIYEQYF
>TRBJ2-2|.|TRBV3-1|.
TGTGCCAGCAGCCCCCCGGGACTCCTTGGTTACACAGATACGCTGTTTTTT
CASSPPGLLGYTDTLFF
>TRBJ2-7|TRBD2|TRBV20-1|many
TGCAGTGCTAGAGGCCTAGCGGTCTCCTACGAGCAGTACTTC
CSARGLAVSYEQYF
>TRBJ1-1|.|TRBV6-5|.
TGTGCCAGCAGTTATGGTTCAGGTACTGAAGCTTTCTTT
CASSYGSGTEAFF
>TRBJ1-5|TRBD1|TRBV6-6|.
TGTGCCAGCAGTGGGGGGACAGGGGTTAATCAGCCCCAGCATTTT
CASSGGTGVNQPQHF
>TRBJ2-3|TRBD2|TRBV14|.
TGTGCCAGCGGCCAAGTCCGGGAGGGCCAGGGAGATACGCAGTATTTT
CASGQVREGQGDTQYF
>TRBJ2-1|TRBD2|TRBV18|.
TGTGCCAGCTCAATACTAGCGGGAGGGCCACATGAGCAGTTCTTC
CASSILAGGPHEQFF
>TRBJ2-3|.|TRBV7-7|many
TGTGCCAGCAGCTCGGACTTAGCCCCGGATACGCAGTATTTT
CASSSDLAPDTQYF
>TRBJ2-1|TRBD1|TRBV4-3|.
TGCGCCAGCAGCCAAGGGGACAGCTTCTCCTACAATGAGCAGTTCTTC
CASSQGDSFSYNEQFF
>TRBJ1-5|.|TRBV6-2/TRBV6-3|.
TGTGCCAGCAGTTACCCCCAGCCCCAGCATTTT
CASSYPQPQHF
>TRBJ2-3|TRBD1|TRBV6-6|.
TGTGCCAGCGGTGCCGGGACAGGGAGTGCAGAAACGCTGTATTTT
CASGAGTGSAETLYF
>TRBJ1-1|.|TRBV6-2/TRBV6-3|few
TGTGCCAGCAGATTGGAGGGGAACACTGAAGCTTTCTTT
CASRLEGNTEAFF
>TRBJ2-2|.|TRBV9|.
TGTGCCAGCAGCGTAGTTTATGGGGAGCGCGTTAACACCGGGGAGCTGTTTTTT
CASSVVYGERVNTGELFF
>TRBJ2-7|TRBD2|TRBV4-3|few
TGCGCCAGCAGCCATTCACGGCTAGCGGACTCCTACGAGCAGTACTTC
CASSHSRLADSYEQYF
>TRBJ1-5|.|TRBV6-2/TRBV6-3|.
TGTGCCAGCAGTTACTCAGTAGTAAAACAGCCCCTGCATTTT
CASSYSVVKQPLHF
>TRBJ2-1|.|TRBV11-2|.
TGTGCCAGCAGCCTAGGGATCAGCTACAATGAGCAGTTCTTC
CASSLGISYNEQFF
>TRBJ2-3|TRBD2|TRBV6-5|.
TGTGCCAGCAGTTACTCGAGAGTTCCTAGCGGGAGGGGGACAGATACGCAGTATTTT
CASSYSRVPSGRGTDTQYF
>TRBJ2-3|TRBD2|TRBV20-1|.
TGCAGTGCTAGAGGTTTGGCGGGAGGTGCAGATACGCAGTATTTT
CSARGLAGGADTQYF
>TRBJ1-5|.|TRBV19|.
TGTGCCTGTAGTATCTGGGGGGTAGAACAGCCCCAGCATTTT
CACSIWGVEQPQHF
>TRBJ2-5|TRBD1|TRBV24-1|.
TGTGCCAGGACAGGGGCCCTTCAAGAGACCCAGTACTTC
CARTGALQETQYF
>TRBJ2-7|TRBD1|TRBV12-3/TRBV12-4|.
TGTGCCAGCAGTCCGGAAGGGGGCGCCCCTTACGAGCAGTACTTC
CASSPEGGAPYEQYF
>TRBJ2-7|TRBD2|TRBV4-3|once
TGCGCCAGCAGCCAAGGGGAGGGATTCTACGAGCAGTACTTC
CASSQGEGFYEQYF
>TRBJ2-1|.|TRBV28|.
TGTGCCAGCAGTTTGAGTCTAGCTCACAATGAGCAGTTCTTC
CASSLSLAHNEQFF